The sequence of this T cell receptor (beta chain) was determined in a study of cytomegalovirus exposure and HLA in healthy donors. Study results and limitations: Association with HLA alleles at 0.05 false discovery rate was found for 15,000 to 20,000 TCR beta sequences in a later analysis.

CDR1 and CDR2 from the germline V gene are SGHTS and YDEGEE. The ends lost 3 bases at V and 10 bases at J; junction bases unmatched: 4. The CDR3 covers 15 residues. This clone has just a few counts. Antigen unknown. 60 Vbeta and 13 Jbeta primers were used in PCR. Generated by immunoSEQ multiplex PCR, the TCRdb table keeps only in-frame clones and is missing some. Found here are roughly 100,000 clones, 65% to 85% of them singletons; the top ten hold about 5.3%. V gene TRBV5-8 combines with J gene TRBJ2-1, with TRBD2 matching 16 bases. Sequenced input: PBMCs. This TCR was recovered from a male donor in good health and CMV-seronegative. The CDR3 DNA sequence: TGTGCCAGCAGCTGGGGACTAGCGGGAGGGGGGGAGCAGTTCTTC. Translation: CASSWGLAGGGEQFF.